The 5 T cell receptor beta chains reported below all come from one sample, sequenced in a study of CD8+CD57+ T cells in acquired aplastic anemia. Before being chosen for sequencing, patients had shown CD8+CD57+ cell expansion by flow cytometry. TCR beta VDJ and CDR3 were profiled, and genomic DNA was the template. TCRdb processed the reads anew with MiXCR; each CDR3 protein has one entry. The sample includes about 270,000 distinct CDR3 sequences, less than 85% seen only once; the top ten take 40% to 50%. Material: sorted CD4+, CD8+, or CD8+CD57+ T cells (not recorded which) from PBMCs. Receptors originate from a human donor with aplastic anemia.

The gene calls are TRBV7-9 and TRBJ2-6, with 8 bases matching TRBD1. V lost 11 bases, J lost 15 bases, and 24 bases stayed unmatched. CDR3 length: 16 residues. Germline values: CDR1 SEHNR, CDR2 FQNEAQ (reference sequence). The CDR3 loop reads CAGQGAREYQYIGLTF. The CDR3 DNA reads TGTGCCGGACAGGGAGCTAGGGAGTACCAGTACATCGGCCTGACTTTC.

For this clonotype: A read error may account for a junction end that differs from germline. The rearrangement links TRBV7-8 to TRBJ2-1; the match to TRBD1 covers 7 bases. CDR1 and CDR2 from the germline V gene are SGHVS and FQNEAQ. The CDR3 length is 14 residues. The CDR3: CASSQGVFDNEQFF. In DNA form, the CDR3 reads TGTGCTAGCAGCCAGGGGGTATTTGACAATGAGCAGTTCTTC.

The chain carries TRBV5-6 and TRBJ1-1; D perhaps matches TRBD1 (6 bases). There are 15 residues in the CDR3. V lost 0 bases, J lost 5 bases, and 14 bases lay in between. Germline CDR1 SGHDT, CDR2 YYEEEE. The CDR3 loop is CASSLARGAGTEAFF. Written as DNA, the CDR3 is TGTGCCAGCAGCTTGGCGAGGGGGGCCGGGACTGAAGCTTTCTTT.

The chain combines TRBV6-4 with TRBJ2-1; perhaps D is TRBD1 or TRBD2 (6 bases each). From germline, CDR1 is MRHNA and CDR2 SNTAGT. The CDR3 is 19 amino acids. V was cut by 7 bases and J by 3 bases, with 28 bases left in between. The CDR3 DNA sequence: TGTGCCAGCACTAACCGAAGGGGGACCGGGGACTCCCGCTACAATGAGCAGTTCTTC. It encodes CASTNRRGTGDSRYNEQFF.

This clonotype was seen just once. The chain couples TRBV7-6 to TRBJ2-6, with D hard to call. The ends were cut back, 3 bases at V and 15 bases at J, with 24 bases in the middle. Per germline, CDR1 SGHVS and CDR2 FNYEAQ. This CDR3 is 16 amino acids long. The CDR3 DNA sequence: TGTGCCAGCAGCTTGAGTTCCTATAACTCACCCCTCCACCTGACTTTC. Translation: CASSLSSYNSPLHLTF.